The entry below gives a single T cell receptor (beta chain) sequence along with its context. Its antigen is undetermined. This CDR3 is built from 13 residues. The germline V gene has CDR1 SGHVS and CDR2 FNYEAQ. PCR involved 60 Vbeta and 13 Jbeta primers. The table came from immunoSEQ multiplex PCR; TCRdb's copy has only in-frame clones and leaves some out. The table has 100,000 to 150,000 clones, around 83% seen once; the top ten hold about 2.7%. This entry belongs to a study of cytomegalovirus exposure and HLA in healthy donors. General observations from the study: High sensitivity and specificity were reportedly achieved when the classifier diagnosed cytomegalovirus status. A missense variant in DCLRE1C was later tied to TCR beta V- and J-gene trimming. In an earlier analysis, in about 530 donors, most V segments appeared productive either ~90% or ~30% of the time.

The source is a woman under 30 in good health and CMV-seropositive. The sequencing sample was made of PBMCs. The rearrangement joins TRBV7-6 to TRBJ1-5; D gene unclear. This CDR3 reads CATEGGIGQPQHF. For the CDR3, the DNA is TGTGCAACTGAGGGAGGGATAGGACAGCCCCAGCATTTT.